This T cell receptor beta chain comes out of a study of Graves' ophthalmopathy and Graves' hyperthyroidism. The CDR3 extends over 15 amino acids. Germline-derived CDR1 and CDR2 are WSHSY and SAAADI. Trimming stripped 10 bases from V and 0 bases from J, with 18 bases between. From RNA, the CDR3 regions of TCR beta chains were amplified and sequenced. First-round RT-PCR relied on HTBI primers, and a second-round multiplex PCR came next. TCRdb independently ran MiXCR on the multiplex PCR reads; one entry per CDR3 protein. The repertoire has some 750,000 distinct CDR3 sequences, roughly 40% of them found once; the top ten carry less than 55%. This clonotype has a count of ten or more.

The chain has TRBV10-2 and TRBJ1-1; possible D gene TRBD1, 5 bases. Source material: peripheral blood. The sequence came from an adult man with Graves' ophthalmopathy. CDR3 residues: CATRTTVPMNTEAFF. The CDR3 DNA is TGCGCCACCAGAACGACAGTGCCCATGAACACTGAAGCTTTCTTT.